This T cell receptor (beta chain) comes out of a study of T-cell memory formation after mild COVID-19. Findings and caveats of the study: CM and EM subsets held most contracting CD4+ clones; EMRA held CD8+ ones. Among clones peaking at day 37 in the second wave, SARS-CoV-2 specificity remained unconfirmed.

Regarding this clonotype: No antigen is known for it.

5'RACE primed from the constant segment yielded TCR alpha and TCR beta cDNA libraries bearing sample barcodes and UMIs. TCRdb re-derived calls from the 5' RACE reads in MiXCR, one entry per CDR3 protein. The data hold about 81,000 distinct CDR3 sequences, with about 23% observed a single time. CDR1 is SQVTM and CDR2 is ANQGSEA in the germline V gene. This CDR3 has 12 residues. V was pared by 1 base and J by 7 bases, with 8 bases between. The chain couples TRBV29-1 to TRBJ2-1; D possibly corresponds to TRBD2 (6 bases). This clonotype originated in a man younger than 30 who had mild COVID-19 (a few samples of this study predate the infection). Cell type and time point are not known. The sample taken for sequencing was PBMCs or a T cell subset sorted from them (not recorded which). The CDR3 here is CSVEARGNEQFF. The CDR3 coding sequence is TGCAGCGTTGAAGCCCGGGGGAATGAGCAGTTCTTC.